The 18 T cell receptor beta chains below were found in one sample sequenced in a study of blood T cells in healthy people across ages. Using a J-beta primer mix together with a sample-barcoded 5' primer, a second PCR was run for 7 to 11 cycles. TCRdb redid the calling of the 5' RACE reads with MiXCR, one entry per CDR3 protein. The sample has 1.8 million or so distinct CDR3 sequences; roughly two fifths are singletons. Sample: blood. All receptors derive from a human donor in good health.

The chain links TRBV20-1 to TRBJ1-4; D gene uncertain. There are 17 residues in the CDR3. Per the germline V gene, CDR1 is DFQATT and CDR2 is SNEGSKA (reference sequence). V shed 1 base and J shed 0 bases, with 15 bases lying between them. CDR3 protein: CSARVLGGSATNEKLFF. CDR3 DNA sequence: TGCAGTGCTAGAGTGCTGGGAGGGTCTGCAACTAATGAAAAACTGTTTTTT.

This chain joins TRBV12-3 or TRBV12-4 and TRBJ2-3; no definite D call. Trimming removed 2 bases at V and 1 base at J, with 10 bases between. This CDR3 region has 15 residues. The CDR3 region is CASSLLREGTDTQYF. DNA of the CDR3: TGTGCCAGCAGTTTACTGCGTGAGGGCACAGATACGCAGTATTTT.

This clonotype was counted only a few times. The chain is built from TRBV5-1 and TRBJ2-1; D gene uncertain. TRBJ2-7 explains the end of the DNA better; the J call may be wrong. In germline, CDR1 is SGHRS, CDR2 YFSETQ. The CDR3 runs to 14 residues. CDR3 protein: CASSLDGRSWEQYF. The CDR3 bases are TGCGCCAGCAGCTTGGATGGCAGATCTTGGGAGCAGTACTTC.

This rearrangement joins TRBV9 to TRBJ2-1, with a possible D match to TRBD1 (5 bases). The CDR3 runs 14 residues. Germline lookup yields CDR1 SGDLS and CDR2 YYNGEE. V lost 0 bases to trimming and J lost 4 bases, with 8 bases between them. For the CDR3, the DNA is TGTGCCAGCAGCGTAGTAGGGGAATACAATGAGCAGTTCTTC. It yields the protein CASSVVGEYNEQFF.

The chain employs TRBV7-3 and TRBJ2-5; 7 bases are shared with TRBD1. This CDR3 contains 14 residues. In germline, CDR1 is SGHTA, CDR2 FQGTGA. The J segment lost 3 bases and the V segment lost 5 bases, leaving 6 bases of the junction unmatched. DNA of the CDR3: TGTGCCAGCAGCCAGTTGGGACAGAAAGAGACCCAGTACTTC. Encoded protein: CASSQLGQKETQYF.

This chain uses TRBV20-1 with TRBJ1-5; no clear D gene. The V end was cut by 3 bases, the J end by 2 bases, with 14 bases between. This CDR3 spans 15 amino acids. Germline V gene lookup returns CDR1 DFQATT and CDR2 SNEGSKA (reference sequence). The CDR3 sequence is CSARGRPLGNQPQHF. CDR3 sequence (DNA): TGCAGTGCTAGGGGGAGGCCTCTTGGCAATCAGCCCCAGCATTTT.

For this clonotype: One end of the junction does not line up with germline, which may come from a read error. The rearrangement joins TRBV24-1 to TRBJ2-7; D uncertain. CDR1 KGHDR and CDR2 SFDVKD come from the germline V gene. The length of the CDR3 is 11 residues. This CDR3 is CATSDFYERYF. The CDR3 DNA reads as TGTGCCACCAGTGATTTCTACGAGCGGTACTTC.

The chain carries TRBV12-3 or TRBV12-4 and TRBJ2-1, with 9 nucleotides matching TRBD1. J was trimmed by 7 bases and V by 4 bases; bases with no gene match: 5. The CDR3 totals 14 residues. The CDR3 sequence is CASSSTDRGNEQFF. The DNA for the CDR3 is TGTGCCAGCAGTTCGACCGACAGGGGGAATGAGCAGTTCTTC.

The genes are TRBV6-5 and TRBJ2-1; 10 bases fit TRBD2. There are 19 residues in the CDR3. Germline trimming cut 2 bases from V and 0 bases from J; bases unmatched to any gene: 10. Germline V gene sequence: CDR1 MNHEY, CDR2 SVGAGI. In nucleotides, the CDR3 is TGTGCCAGCAGTTACCGGGTACTAGCGGGGCATGTCTCCTACAATGAGCAGTTCTTC. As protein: CASSYRVLAGHVSYNEQFF.

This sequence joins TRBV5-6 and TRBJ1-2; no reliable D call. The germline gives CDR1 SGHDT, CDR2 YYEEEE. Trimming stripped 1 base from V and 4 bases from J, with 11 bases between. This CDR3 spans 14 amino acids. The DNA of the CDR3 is TGTGCCAGCAGCTTGTGGGGTTCCGGCTATGGCTACACCTTC. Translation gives CASSLWGSGYGYTF. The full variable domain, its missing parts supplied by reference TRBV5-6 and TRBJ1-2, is DAGVTQSPTHLIKTRGQQVTLRCSPKSGHDTVSWYQQALGQGPQFIFQYYEEEERQRGNFPDRFSGHQFPNYSSELNVNALLLGDSALYLCASSLWGSGYGYTFGSGTRLTVV.

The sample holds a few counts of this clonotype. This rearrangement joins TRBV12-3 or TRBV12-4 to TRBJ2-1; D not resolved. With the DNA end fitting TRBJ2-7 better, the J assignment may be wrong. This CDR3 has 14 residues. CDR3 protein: CASSLELTYNEQYF. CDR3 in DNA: TGTGCCAGCAGTTTGGAACTTACTTACAATGAGCAGTACTTC.

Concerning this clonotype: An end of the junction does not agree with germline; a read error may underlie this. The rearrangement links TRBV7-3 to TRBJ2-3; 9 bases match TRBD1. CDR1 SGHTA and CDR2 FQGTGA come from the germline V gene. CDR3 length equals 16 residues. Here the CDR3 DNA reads TGTGCTAGCAGTCGAACAGGGGGCATTAGCACAGATACGCAGTATTTT. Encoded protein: CASSRTGGISTDTQYF.

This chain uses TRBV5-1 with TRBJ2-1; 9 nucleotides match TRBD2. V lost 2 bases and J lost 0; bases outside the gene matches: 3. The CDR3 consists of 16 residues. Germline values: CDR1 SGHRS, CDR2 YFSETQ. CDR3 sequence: CASSLASGASYNEQFF. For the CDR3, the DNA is TGCGCCAGCAGCTTAGCTAGCGGGGCCTCCTACAATGAGCAGTTCTTC.

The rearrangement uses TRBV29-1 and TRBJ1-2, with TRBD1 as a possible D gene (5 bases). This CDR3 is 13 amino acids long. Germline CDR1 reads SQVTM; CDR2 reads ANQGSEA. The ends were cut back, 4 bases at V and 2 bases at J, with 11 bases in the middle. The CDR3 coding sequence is TGCAGCGTTGCACAGGTCTTAAACTATGGCTACACCTTC. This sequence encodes CSVAQVLNYGYTF.

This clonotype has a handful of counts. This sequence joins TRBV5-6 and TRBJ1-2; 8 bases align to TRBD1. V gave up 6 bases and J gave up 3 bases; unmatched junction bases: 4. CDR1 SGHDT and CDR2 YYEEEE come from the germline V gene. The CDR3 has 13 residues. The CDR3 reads CASTRQGYYGYTF. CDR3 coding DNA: TGTGCCAGCACCAGACAGGGGTACTATGGCTACACCTTC. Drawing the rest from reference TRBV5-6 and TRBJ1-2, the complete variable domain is DAGVTQSPTHLIKTRGQQVTLRCSPKSGHDTVSWYQQALGQGPQFIFQYYEEEERQRGNFPDRFSGHQFPNYSSELNVNALLLGDSALYLCASTRQGYYGYTFGSGTRLTVV.

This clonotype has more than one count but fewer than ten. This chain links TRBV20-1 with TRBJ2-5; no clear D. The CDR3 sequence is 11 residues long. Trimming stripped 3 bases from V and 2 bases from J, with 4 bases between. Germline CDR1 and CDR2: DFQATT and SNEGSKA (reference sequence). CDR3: CSASQQETQYF. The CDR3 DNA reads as TGCAGTGCTAGCCAACAAGAGACCCAGTACTTC.

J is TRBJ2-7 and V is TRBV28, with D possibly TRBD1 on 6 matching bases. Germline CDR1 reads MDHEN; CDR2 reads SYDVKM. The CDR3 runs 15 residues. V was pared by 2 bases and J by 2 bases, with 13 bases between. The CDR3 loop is CASSLGGTRPYEQYF. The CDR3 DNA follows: TGTGCCAGCAGTTTAGGTGGGACACGACCCTACGAGCAGTACTTC.

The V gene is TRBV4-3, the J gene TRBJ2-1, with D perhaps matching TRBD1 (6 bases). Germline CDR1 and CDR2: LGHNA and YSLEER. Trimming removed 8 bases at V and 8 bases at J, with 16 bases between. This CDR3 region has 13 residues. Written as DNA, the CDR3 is TGCGCCAGCTCAAAACAGGGTGGAGATGAGCAGTTCTTC. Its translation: CASSKQGGDEQFF.